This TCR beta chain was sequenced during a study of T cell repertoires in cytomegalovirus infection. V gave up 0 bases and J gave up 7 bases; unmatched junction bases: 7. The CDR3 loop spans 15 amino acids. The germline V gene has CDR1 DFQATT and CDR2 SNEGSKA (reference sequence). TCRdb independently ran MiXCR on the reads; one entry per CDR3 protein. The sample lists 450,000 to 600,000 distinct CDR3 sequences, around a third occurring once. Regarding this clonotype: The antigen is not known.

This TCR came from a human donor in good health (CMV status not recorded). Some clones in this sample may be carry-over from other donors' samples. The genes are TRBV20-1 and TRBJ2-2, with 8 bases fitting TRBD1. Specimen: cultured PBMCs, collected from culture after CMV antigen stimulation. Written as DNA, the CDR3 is TGCAGTGCTAGAGATCGAAAGACAGGGGTCGGGGAGCTGTTTTTT. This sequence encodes CSARDRKTGVGELFF.